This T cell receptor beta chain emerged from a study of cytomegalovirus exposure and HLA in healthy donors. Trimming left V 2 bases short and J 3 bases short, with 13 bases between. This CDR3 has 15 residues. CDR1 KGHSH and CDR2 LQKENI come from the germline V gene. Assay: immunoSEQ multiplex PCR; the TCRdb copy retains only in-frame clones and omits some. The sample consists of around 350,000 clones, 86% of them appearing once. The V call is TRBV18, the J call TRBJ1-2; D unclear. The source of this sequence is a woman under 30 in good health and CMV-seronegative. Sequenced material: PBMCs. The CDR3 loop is CASSPNLRLDYGYTF. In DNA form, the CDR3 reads TGTGCCAGCTCACCAAATCTGAGATTAGACTATGGCTACACCTTC.